This entry is about one T cell receptor beta chain. The data belong to a study of blood T cell repertoires in COVID-19. Authors' processing steps: From reference gene primer amplification, estimates of nucleated cell counts were derived. Clones were read by immunoSEQ multiplex PCR, and TCRdb kept only the in-frame ones, dropping some. That table furnishes V, J and clone size, whereas the DNA furnished D and trimming. The table lists approximately 490,000 clones, approximately 90% of them singletons. Germline CDR1 is SGDLS and CDR2 is YYNGEE. The V end lost 0 bases, the J end lost 5 bases, and 11 bases lay between the germline ends. This CDR3 is built from 14 residues.

The chain combines TRBV9 with TRBJ2-5; D is perhaps TRBD1 (6 bases). The clonotype was recovered from an older woman who had recovered from COVID-19. The sequencing input was PBMCs or T cells enriched from blood (not recorded which). The CDR3 nucleotides are TGTGCCAGCAGCGTAGGGGGGCGAGTTGAGACCCAGTACTTC. Its translation: CASSVGGRVETQYF. Filled out from reference TRBV9 and TRBJ2-5, the complete variable domain reads DSGVTQTPKHLITATGQRVTLRCSPRSGDLSVYWYQQSLDQGLQFLIQYYNGEERAKGNILERFSAQQFPDLHSELNLSSLELGDSALYFCASSVGGRVETQYFGPGTRLLVL.